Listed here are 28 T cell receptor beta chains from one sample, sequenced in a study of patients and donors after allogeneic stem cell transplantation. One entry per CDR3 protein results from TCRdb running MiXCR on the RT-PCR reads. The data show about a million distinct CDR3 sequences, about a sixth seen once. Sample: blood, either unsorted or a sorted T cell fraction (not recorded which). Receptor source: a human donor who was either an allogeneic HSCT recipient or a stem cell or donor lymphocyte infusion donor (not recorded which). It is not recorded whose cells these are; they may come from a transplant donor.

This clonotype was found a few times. The CDR3 nucleotides are TGTGCCATCAGCCCAGGGGGCGCGGGCTATGGCTACACCTTC. Amino acid sequence: CAISPGGAGYGYTF. This rearrangement joins TRBV10-3 to TRBJ1-2, with TRBD1 matching over 8 bases. Germline assignment: CDR1 ENHRY and CDR2 SYGVKD. Trimming at V came to 6 bases and at J to 4 bases, leaving 7 bases not matched to a gene. The CDR3 is 14 residues long.

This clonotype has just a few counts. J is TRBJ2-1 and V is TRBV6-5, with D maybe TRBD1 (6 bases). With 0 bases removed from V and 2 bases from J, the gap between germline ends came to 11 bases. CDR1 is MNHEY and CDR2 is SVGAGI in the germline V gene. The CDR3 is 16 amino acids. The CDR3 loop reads CASSYSGRGTYNEQFF. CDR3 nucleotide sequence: TGTGCCAGCAGTTACTCGGGCAGGGGAACCTACAATGAGCAGTTCTTC.

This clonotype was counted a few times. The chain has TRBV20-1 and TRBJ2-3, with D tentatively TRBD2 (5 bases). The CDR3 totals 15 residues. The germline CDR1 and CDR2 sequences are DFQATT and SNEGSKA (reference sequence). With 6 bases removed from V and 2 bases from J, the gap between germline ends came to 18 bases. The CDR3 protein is CSATGLPNPTDTQYF. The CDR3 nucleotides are TGCAGTGCGACCGGACTCCCCAACCCCACAGATACGCAGTATTTT.

CDR3 sequence (DNA): TGTGCCAGCAGCCCGGGACAGGACAGGTCCTACGAGCAGTACTTC. The encoded protein is CASSPGQDRSYEQYF. The J gene is TRBJ2-7, the V gene TRBV5-6; 8 bases line up with TRBD1. Germline lookup yields CDR1 SGHDT and CDR2 YYEEEE. The CDR3 contains 15 residues. The V and J ends lost 4 bases and 1 base, in that order; junction bases with no gene match: 7.

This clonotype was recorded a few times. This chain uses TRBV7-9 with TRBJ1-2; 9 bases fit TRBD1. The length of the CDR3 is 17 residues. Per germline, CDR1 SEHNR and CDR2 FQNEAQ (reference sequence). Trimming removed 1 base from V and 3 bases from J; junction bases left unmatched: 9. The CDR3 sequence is CASSLVQGALNYYGYTF. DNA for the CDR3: TGTGCCAGCAGCTTAGTACAGGGGGCACTAAACTACTATGGCTACACCTTC.

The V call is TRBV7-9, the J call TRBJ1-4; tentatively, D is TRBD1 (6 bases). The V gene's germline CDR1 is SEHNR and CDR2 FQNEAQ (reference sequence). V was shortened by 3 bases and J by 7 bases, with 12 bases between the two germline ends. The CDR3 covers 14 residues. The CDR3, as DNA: TGTGCCAGCAGCTTCAGGGGAGGGGGTGAAAAACTGTTTTTT. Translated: CASSFRGGGEKLFF.

The CDR3 reads CATARTGKYQPQHF. The CDR3 DNA follows: TGTGCCACCGCCCGGACAGGGAAGTACCAGCCCCAGCATTTT. The rearrangement links TRBV12-3 or TRBV12-4 to TRBJ1-5; 8 bases are shared with TRBD1. This CDR3 region has 14 residues. The junction had 12 bases not matched to a gene; V was cut back by 10 bases and J by 7 bases.

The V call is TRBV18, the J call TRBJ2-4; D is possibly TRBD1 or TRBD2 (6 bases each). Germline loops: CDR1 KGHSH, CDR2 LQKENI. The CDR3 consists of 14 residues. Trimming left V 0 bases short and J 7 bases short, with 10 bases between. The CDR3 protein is CASSPPGGWNIQYF. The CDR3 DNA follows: TGTGCCAGCTCACCACCGGGGGGCTGGAACATTCAGTACTTC.

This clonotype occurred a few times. Here the CDR3 reads CASSLARDRPNYGYTF. Written as DNA, the CDR3 is TGTGCCAGCAGCTTAGCGAGGGACAGGCCTAACTATGGCTACACCTTC. J is TRBJ1-2 and V is TRBV7-2, with 8 positions matching TRBD1. Per germline, CDR1 SGHTA and CDR2 FQGNSA. The V gene end was trimmed by 0 bases and the J gene end by 0 bases; junction bases not matched to a gene: 3. The CDR3 is 16 residues long. Looking up the rest from reference TRBV7-2 and TRBJ1-2 gives the full variable domain: GAGVSQSPSNKVTEKGKDVELRCDPISGHTALYWYRQSLGQGLEFLIYFQGNSAPDKSGLPSDRFSAERTGGSVSTLTIQRTQQEDSAVYLCASSLARDRPNYGYTFGSGTRLTVV.

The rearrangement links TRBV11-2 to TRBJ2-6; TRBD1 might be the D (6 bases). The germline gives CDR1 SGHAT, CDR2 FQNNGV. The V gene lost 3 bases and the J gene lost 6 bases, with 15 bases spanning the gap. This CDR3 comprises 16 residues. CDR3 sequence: CASSFSPRDKANVLTF. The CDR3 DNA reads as TGTGCCAGCAGCTTTAGCCCACGGGACAAGGCCAACGTCCTGACTTTC.

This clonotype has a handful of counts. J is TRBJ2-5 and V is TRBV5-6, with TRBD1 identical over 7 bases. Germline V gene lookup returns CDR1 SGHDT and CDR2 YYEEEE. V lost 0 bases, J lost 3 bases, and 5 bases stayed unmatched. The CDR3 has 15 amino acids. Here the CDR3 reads CASSLALGTEETQYF. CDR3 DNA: TGTGCCAGCAGCTTGGCGCTCGGGACAGAAGAGACCCAGTACTTC.

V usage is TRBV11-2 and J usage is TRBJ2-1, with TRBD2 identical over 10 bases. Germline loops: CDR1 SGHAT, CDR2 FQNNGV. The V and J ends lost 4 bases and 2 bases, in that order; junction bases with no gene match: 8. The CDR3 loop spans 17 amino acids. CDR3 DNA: TGTGCCAGCAGCTCACGGGTAACTAGCGGGACCTACAATGAGCAGTTCTTC. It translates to CASSSRVTSGTYNEQFF.

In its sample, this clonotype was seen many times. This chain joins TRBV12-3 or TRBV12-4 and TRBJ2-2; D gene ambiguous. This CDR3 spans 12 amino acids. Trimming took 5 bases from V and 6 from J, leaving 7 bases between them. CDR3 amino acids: CASSPPPGELFF. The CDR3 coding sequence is TGTGCCAGCAGTCCTCCTCCCGGGGAGCTGTTTTTT.

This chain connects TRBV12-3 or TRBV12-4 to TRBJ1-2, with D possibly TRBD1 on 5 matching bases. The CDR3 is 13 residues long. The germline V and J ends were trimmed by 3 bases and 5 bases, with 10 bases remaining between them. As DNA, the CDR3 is TGTGCCAGCAGTTTGAGGGGTCAGTATGGCTACACCTTC. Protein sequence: CASSLRGQYGYTF.

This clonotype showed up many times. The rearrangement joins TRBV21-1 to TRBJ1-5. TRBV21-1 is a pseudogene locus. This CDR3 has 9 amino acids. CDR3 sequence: CASSQPQHF. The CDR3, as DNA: TGTGCCAGCAGTCAGCCCCAGCATTTT.

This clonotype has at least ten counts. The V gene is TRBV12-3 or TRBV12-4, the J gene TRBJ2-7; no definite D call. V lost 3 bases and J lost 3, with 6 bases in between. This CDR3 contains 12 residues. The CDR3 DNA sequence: TGTGCCAGCAGTTTTTATGGCTACGAGCAGTACTTC. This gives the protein CASSFYGYEQYF.

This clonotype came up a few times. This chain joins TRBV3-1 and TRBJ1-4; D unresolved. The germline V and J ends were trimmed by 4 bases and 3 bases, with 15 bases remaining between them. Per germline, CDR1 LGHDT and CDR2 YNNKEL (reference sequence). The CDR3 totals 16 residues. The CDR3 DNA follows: TGTGCCAGCAGCCTCAAGGCGCCTGGGGCTAATGAAAAACTGTTTTTT. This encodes CASSLKAPGANEKLFF.

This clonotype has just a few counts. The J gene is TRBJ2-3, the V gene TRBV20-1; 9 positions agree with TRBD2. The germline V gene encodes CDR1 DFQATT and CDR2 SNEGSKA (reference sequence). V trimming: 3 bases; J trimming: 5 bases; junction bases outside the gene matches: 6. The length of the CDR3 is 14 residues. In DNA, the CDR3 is TGCAGTGCTAGTGCGGGAGGGGAGGGAGATACGCAGTATTTT. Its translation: CSASAGGEGDTQYF.

This chain's CDR3 is CASSLTFSRGGGYTF. In DNA, the CDR3 is TGTGCCAGCAGCTTAACGTTCTCCAGGGGTGGTGGCTACACCTTC. The rearrangement joins TRBV7-3 to TRBJ1-2; D possibly corresponds to TRBD1 (6 bases). Germline-derived CDR1 and CDR2 are SGHTA and FQGTGA. V was clipped by 0 bases and J by 7 bases, with 15 bases between them. The CDR3 sequence is 15 residues long.

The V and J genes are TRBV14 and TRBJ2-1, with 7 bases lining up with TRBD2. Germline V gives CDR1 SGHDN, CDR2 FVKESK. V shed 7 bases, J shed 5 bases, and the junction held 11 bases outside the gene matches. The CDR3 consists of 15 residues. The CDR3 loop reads CASTSGLPPNNEQFF. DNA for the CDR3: TGTGCCAGCACTAGCGGTCTTCCGCCTAACAATGAGCAGTTCTTC.

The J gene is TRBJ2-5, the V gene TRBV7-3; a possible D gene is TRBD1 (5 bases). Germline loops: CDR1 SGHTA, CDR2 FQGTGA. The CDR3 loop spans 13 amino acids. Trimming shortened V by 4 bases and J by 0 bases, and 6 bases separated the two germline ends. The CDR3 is CASSWTYQETQYF. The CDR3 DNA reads TGTGCCAGCAGCTGGACATACCAAGAGACCCAGTACTTC.

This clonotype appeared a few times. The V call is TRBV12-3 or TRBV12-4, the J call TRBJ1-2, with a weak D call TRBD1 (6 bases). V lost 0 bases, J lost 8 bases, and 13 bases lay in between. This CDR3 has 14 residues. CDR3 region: CASSLARGAEGYTF. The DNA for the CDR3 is TGTGCCAGCAGTTTAGCGCGGGGGGCGGAAGGCTACACCTTC.

Written as DNA, the CDR3 is TGTGCCATCAGTGAGTCGTTGACTATATGGGGCACTGAAGCTTTCTTT. It codes for CAISESLTIWGTEAFF. The chain couples TRBV10-3 to TRBJ1-1; D ambiguous. The germline V and J ends were trimmed by 0 bases and 4 bases, with 15 bases remaining between them. The CDR3 loop spans 16 amino acids. Germline assignment: CDR1 ENHRY and CDR2 SYGVKD.

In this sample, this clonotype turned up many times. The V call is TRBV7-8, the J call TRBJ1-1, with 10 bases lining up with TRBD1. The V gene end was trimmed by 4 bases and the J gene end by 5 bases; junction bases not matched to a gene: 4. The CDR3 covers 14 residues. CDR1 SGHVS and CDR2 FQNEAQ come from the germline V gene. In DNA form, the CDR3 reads TGTGCCAGCAGCTCGACAGGGGGCAAGACTGAAGCTTTCTTT. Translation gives CASSSTGGKTEAFF. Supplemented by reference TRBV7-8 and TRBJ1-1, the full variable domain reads GAGVSQSPRYKVAKRGQDVALRCDPISGHVSLFWYQQALGQGPEFLTYFQNEAQLDKSGLPSDRFFAERPEGSVSTLKIQRTQQEDSAVYLCASSSTGGKTEAFFGQGTRLTVV.

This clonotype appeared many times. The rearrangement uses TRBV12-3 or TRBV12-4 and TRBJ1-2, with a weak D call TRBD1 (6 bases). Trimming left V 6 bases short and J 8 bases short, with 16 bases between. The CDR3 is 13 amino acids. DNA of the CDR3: TGTGCCAGCAGCCAGACAGGCTTTGAGGGCTACACCTTC. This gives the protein CASSQTGFEGYTF.

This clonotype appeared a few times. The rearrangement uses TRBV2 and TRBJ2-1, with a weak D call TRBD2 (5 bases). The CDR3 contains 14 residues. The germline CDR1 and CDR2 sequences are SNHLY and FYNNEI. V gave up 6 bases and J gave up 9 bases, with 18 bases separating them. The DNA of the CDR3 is TGTGCCAGCAGGGTGCCAGATCTTGGGAGTGAGCAGTTCTTC. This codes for CASRVPDLGSEQFF.

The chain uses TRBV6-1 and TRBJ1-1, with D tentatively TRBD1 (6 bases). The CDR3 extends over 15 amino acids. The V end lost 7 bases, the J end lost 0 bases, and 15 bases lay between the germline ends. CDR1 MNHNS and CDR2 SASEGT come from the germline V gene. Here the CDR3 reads CASNRARRMNTEAFF. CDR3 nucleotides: TGTGCCAGCAACAGGGCTCGGAGGATGAACACTGAAGCTTTCTTT.

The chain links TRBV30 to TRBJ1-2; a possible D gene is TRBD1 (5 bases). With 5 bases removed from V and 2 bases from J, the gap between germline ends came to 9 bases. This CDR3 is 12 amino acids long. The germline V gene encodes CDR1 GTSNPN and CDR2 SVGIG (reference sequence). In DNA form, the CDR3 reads TGTGCCTGGTCAGGGAGAAACTATGGCTACACCTTC. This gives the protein CAWSGRNYGYTF.